Listed below are T cell receptor beta chains from one sample, sequenced in a study of cytomegalovirus exposure and HLA in healthy donors. Sequencing used immunoSEQ multiplex PCR; TCRdb keeps in-frame clones, though not all of them. Across roughly 39,000 clones, the top ten clones capture approximately 2.9% of the sample. Source material: PBMCs. These TCRs come from a woman in her twenties or thirties in good health and CMV-seropositive. CDR3s include the opening cysteine and the closing phenylalanine or tryptophan. The D gene is left open where the match is weak.

d_call,v_call,j_call,cdr3_nt,cdr3_aa
.,TRBV27,TRBJ1-1,TGTGCCAGCAGTTTATACCCTGGGGAGGGGGGTTACACTGAAGCTTTCTTT,CASSLYPGEGGYTEAFF
TRBD2,TRBV6-1,TRBJ2-1,TGTGCCAGCAGTGAAGGGGCGGGGGGGCTCCCCAGGGAGGAGCAGTTCTTC,CASSEGAGGLPREEQFF
.,TRBV11-2,TRBJ1-4,TGTGCCAGCAGCTTTCTCGGGGAGACCGAAAAACTGTTTTTT,CASSFLGETEKLFF
.,TRBV5-6,TRBJ1-3,TGTGCCAGCAGCTTATCAGTTGGAAACACCATATATTTT,CASSLSVGNTIYF
.,TRBV18,TRBJ2-7,TGTGCCAGCTCACCACCGTGGAGCTCCTACGAGCAGTACTTC,CASSPPWSSYEQYF
.,TRBV18,TRBJ1-4,TGTGCCAGCTCACTAGAGCTTACAACAGGGGAAAAACTGTTTTTT,CASSLELTTGEKLFF
.,TRBV4-1,TRBJ2-1,TGCGCCAGCAGCCGAAACAAGGGGGAGGGGGGGCACAATGAGCAGTTCTTC,CASSRNKGEGGHNEQFF
TRBD2,TRBV11-2,TRBJ2-2,TGTGCCAGCAGCTTTAGCGGGGGGCCGTCCGGGGAGCTGTTTTTT,CASSFSGGPSGELFF
.,TRBV5-5,TRBJ2-7,TGTGCCAGCAGTTCCCAGTACGAGCAGTACTTC,CASSSQYEQYF
.,TRBV30,TRBJ1-2,TGTGCCTGGAGCCGGGGTCAAGGCTACACCTTC,CAWSRGQGYTF
TRBD1,TRBV6-1,TRBJ2-5,TGTGCCAGCTCACCTCAGACAGGGGAAGAGACCCAGTACTTC,CASSPQTGEETQYF
.,TRBV4-2,TRBJ1-1,TGTGCCAGCAGCCAAGGACTACTAGGACAGCCGAACACTGAAGCTTTCTTT,CASSQGLLGQPNTEAFF
TRBD1,TRBV25-1,TRBJ2-2,TGTGCCAGCAGTGAATATCGGACAGGGGGAACCGGGGAGCTGTTTTTT,CASSEYRTGGTGELFF
.,TRBV20-1,TRBJ1-2,TGCAGTGCCTCTAGTGACTATGGCTACACCTTC,CSASSDYGYTF
.,TRBV19,TRBJ1-5,TGTGCCAGTAGTATAAGCCAGGGCGGCCATCAGCCCCAGCATTTT,CASSISQGGHQPQHF
TRBD1,TRBV5-8,TRBJ2-3,TGTGCCAGCAGCCGATCGGGGGACAGGGAAGCAGATACGCAGTATTTT,CASSRSGDREADTQYF
TRBD1,TRBV27,TRBJ2-3,TGTGCCAGCAGTCACGGGACAGCTAGAGATACGCAGTATTTT,CASSHGTARDTQYF
.,TRBV2,TRBJ1-1,TGTGCCAGGGTGAGGGAACCAGGGAACACTGAAGCTTTCTTT,CARVREPGNTEAFF
.,TRBV6-5,TRBJ2-1,TGTGCCAGCAGGAAGACAAGCTCCTACAATGAGCAGTTCTTC,CASRKTSSYNEQFF
.,TRBV7-2,TRBJ2-7,TGTGCCAGCTCCGGAATGGGGGCCTACTCCTACGAGCAGTACTTC,CASSGMGAYSYEQYF
TRBD1,TRBV18,TRBJ1-5,TGTGCCAGCTCACCACAGGGGGCGGTTAGCAATCAGCCCCAGCATTTT,CASSPQGAVSNQPQHF
TRBD2,TRBV4-2,TRBJ2-5,TGTGCCAGCAGCCAATATAGCGGGGGGCCCCAAGAGACCCAGTACTTC,CASSQYSGGPQETQYF
TRBD2,TRBV4-1,TRBJ2-1,TGCGCCAGCAGCCAAGATAGGACTAGCGGGGACAATGAGCAGTTCTTC,CASSQDRTSGDNEQFF
.,TRBV6-5,TRBJ1-5,TGTGCCAGCAGTTACTCCTGGAGGGTAAGTCAGCCCCAGCATTTT,CASSYSWRVSQPQHF
.,TRBV12-5,TRBJ1-6,TGTGCTAGTCTCCGGGACAATGCCTCACCCCTCCACTTT,CASLRDNASPLHF
TRBD1,TRBV7-8,TRBJ2-4,TGTGCCAGCAGCCCCTCAAGGGACAGCCTAGCCAAAAACATTCAGTACTTC,CASSPSRDSLAKNIQYF
TRBD2,TRBV4-2,TRBJ2-5,TGTGCCAGCAGCCAAGAGGCTAGCGGGCTCCAGGGGACCCAGTACTTC,CASSQEASGLQGTQYF
.,TRBV7-9,TRBJ2-3,TGTGCCAGCAGCCCAAGACAGGAACCCACAGATACGCAGTATTTT,CASSPRQEPTDTQYF
TRBD2,TRBV5-4,TRBJ2-7,TGTGCCAGCAGCCCCCGGACTAGCGGGCCCGCCTACGAGCAGTACTTC,CASSPRTSGPAYEQYF
.,TRBV6-1,TRBJ1-5,TGTGCCAGCAGTGACAGGGTTAATAGCAATCAGCCCCAGCATTTT,CASSDRVNSNQPQHF
.,TRBV30,TRBJ1-2,TGTGCCTGGGGGAGAGGGAGCTATGGCTACACCTTC,CAWGRGSYGYTF
.,TRBV6-6,TRBJ2-2,TGTGCCAGCAGTTGGGGCAGGGCGAACACCGGGGAGCTGTTTTTT,CASSWGRANTGELFF
TRBD2,TRBV5-1,TRBJ2-3,TGCGCCAGCAGCACCCTGCCGGGGGGAGACAGTGATAGTGGTACGCAGTATTTT,CASSTLPGGDSDSGTQYF
TRBD2,TRBV5-1,TRBJ2-2,TGCGCCAGCAGCTCTTCCGGGACTAGCGGGTCCGGGGAGCTGTTTTTT,CASSSSGTSGSGELFF
TRBD1,TRBV7-8,TRBJ2-3,TGTGCCAGCAGTCTTGGGACAGCGTACACAGATACGCAGTATTTT,CASSLGTAYTDTQYF
TRBD1,TRBV27,TRBJ2-7,TGTGCCAGCAGTTTCCGGGACAGTAGCTCCTACGAGCAGTACTTC,CASSFRDSSSYEQYF
.,TRBV18,TRBJ1-6,TGTGCCAGCTCACCATTTACAGTGAGCTCCTATAATTCACCCCTCCACTTT,CASSPFTVSSYNSPLHF
.,TRBV30,TRBJ1-4,TGTGCCTGGAGTACTACAACTAATGAAAAACTGTTTTTT,CAWSTTTNEKLFF
.,TRBV4-2,TRBJ1-6,TGTGCCAGCAGCCAAGATCTGGCAGGGGCGAATTCACCCCTCCACTTT,CASSQDLAGANSPLHF
.,TRBV2,TRBJ2-7,TGTGCCAGCAGCCGCCGGGGAGGAGGGTCCGAAGAGCAGTACTTC,CASSRRGGGSEEQYF
TRBD1,TRBV18,TRBJ1-5,TGTGCCAGCTCAGGACAGGGGGCGAGGGACCAGCCCCAGCATTTT,CASSGQGARDQPQHF
.,TRBV6-1,TRBJ2-7,TGTGCCAGCAGTGAGCGGAACGGGGCCTACGAGCAGTACTTC,CASSERNGAYEQYF
TRBD2,TRBV6-1,TRBJ2-1,TGTGCCAGCAGTGAGACGGACGAAGGACTAGCGAATAAGAATGAGCAGTTCTTC,CASSETDEGLANKNEQFF
.,TRBV5-1,TRBJ2-5,TGCGCCAGCAGCTTGGATACAGCGGACCAAGAGACCCAGTACTTC,CASSLDTADQETQYF
.,TRBV5-1,TRBJ1-6,TGCGCCAGCAGCTCTACCCAGGGGAATGGTATTAATTCACCCCTCCACTTT,CASSSTQGNGINSPLHF
.,TRBV6-5,TRBJ2-7,TGTGCCAGCACCCGTAGGGCGTCGAGCGGCTACGAGCAGTACTTC,CASTRRASSGYEQYF
.,TRBV7-2,TRBJ2-5,TGTGCCAGCAGCGTAGTTGGAGGGACCGAGACCCAGTACTTC,CASSVVGGTETQYF
.,TRBV5-6,TRBJ1-5,TGTGCCAGCAGCTGGGGGGTAGGAAGCAATCAGCCCCAGCATTTT,CASSWGVGSNQPQHF
.,TRBV6-5,TRBJ2-7,TGTGCCAGCAGATTAGCGGTGAGCTACGAGCAGTACTTC,CASRLAVSYEQYF
TRBD1,TRBV29-1,TRBJ2-5,TGCAGCGTTGTAAGGGCAGGGGGCATGAAAGAGACCCAGTACTTC,CSVVRAGGMKETQYF
TRBD2,TRBV5-4,TRBJ2-3,TGTGCCAGCAGCTTGGACTCGCGGGGGGGTGCAGATACGCAGTATTTT,CASSLDSRGGADTQYF
.,TRBV19,TRBJ1-5,TGTGCCAGTAGTCTCGGGCAGGGTGGTCAGCCCCAGCATTTT,CASSLGQGGQPQHF